The rows below give T cell receptor beta chains drawn from one sample of a study of T cell repertoires in cytomegalovirus infection. TCRdb re-called the reads through MiXCR, storing one row per CDR3 protein. The table includes 150,000 to 200,000 distinct CDR3 sequences, around an eighth detected once. Material for sequencing was PBMCs. The receptors originated from a human donor in good health (CMV status not recorded). Some clones in this sample may be carry-over from other donors' samples. CDR3s include the opening cysteine and the closing phenylalanine or tryptophan. The D gene is left open where the match is weak. Expanded clones are given a class, and other clones once, few, many or no size at all.

.	TRBJ2-2	TRBV7-2	many	TGTGCCAGCAGCGCCGGCGGGCCGAACACCGGGGAGCTGTTTTTT	CASSAGGPNTGELFF
.	TRBJ1-2	TRBV28	.	TGTGCCAGCAGTTCGGATGGCTACACCTTC	CASSSDGYTF
.	TRBJ1-1	TRBV7-2	many	TGTGCCAGCAGCTTAGCGGGCAGCCCGAACACTGAAGCTTTCTTT	CASSLAGSPNTEAFF
.	TRBJ1-1	TRBV6-5	few	TGTGCCAGCTATCTACGAGAGAGGGCTTTCTTT	CASYLRERAFF
TRBD1	TRBJ2-7	TRBV28	.	TGTGCCAGCAGGGACAGGGATTACGGGGAGCTTTGGGAGCAGTACTTC	CASRDRDYGELWEQYF
TRBD1	TRBJ2-3	TRBV6-1	.	TGTGCCAGCCGACGACAGGGTCGAGATACGCAGTATTTT	CASRRQGRDTQYF
TRBD2	TRBJ2-1	TRBV4-3	many	TGCGCCAGCAGCCAAGATCGGCTAGCGGGAGGTGAGCAGTTCTTC	CASSQDRLAGGEQFF
TRBD2	TRBJ2-7	TRBV7-2	medium-sized	TGTGCCAGCAGCTTAAAGAAGCGGGAGTCGCCCTCCTACGAGCAGTACTTC	CASSLKKRESPSYEQYF
.	TRBJ2-7	TRBV29-1	few	TGCAGCGTTGAAGGGGGCCCCATCGGCTACGAGCAGTACTTC	CSVEGGPIGYEQYF
TRBD1	TRBJ1-2	TRBV7-9	many	TGTGCCAGCAGCCACAGCGGGACAGGGGGCATGGTAAATGGCTACACCTTC	CASSHSGTGGMVNGYTF
TRBD1	TRBJ1-2	TRBV12-3/TRBV12-4	many	TGTGCCAGCAGACCGTTGACAGGGTACTATGGCTACACCTTC	CASRPLTGYYGYTF
.	TRBJ2-1	TRBV2	.	TGTGCCAGCAGGACTAGTGTCGTCCAGAATGAGCAGTTCTTC	CASRTSVVQNEQFF
.	TRBJ2-3	TRBV14	few	TGTGCCAGCAGCCACAAAGTAAGGGGGAGCACGCAGTATTTT	CASSHKVRGSTQYF
.	TRBJ2-1	TRBV7-2	many	TGTGCCAGCAGCCCATACGCCGACAGCTACAATGAGCAGTTCTTC	CASSPYADSYNEQFF
.	TRBJ2-5	TRBV7-8	many	TGTGCCAGCAGCTCAGCGGCCGATTGGACGTGGGAGACCCAGTACTTC	CASSSAADWTWETQYF
.	TRBJ1-5	TRBV9	.	TGTGCCAGCAGCGTAGAAGGCAGGGATCAGCCCCAGCATTTT	CASSVEGRDQPQHF
.	TRBJ2-1	TRBV6-6	few	TGTGCCAGCAGTTACGGTGGGTTAGCCGTCAATGAGCAGTTCTTC	CASSYGGLAVNEQFF
.	TRBJ1-1	TRBV19	.	TGTGCCAGTAGTATAGGGGAGACTGAAGCTTTCTTT	CASSIGETEAFF
TRBD2	TRBJ2-1	TRBV20-1	.	TGCAGTGCTTTTTCTAGCGGAACCTACAATGAGCAGTTCTTC	CSAFSSGTYNEQFF
.	TRBJ2-1	TRBV11-2	few	TGTGCCAGCAGCTTAGATCGCGGGGTTATCGATGAGCAGTTCTTC	CASSLDRGVIDEQFF
.	TRBJ1-4	TRBV12-3/TRBV12-4	many	TGTGCCAGCAGTTTTGTGGGAACTAATGAAAAACTGTTTTTT	CASSFVGTNEKLFF
TRBD1	TRBJ2-7	TRBV6-2/TRBV6-3	.	TGTGCCAGCAGTTACGGGGACAGTACCTACGAGCAGTACTTC	CASSYGDSTYEQYF
.	TRBJ1-1	TRBV19	many	TGTGCCAGTAGCCCCCGGACGGCCCATGAAGCTTTCTTT	CASSPRTAHEAFF
.	TRBJ2-5	TRBV6-1	few	TGTGCCAGCAACCGGGGCCGAGAGACCCAGTACTTC	CASNRGRETQYF
.	TRBJ2-7	TRBV7-6	once	TGTGCCAGCAGCTTAGTTGTTGGGCGGGAATACGAGCAGTACTTC	CASSLVVGREYEQYF
TRBD1	TRBJ1-4	TRBV15	.	TGTGCCACCAGCAGAGCCGGACAGGGTAGAGCTAATGAAAAACTGTTTTTT	CATSRAGQGRANEKLFF
.	TRBJ2-1	TRBV11-2	many	TGTGCCAGCAGCTTAGGTTCAGATTACAATGAGCAGTTCTTC	CASSLGSDYNEQFF
TRBD1	TRBJ2-2	TRBV19	few	TGTGCCAGTAGTCTCTTACCAGGGGGCGACACCGGGGAGCTGTTTTTT	CASSLLPGGDTGELFF
.	TRBJ1-3	TRBV7-2	many	TGTGCCAGCAGCTCAGGGCAGGGACGAAACACCATATATTTT	CASSSGQGRNTIYF
TRBD1	TRBJ2-4	TRBV10-3	few	TGTGCCATCAGTGAGGGACAGGGATCCATTCAGTACTTC	CAISEGQGSIQYF
.	TRBJ2-6	TRBV18	many	TGTGCCAGCTCTCCTTCGGGACGGACCTTAAGCTCTGGGGCCAACGTCCTGACTTTC	CASSPSGRTLSSGANVLTF
.	TRBJ2-2	TRBV9	.	TGTGCCAGCAGCGTTCAGGGGCCCGGGGAGCTGTTTTTT	CASSVQGPGELFF
TRBD1	TRBJ2-1	TRBV5-6	.	TGTGCCAGCACCCGGAACAGGGGGCATGAGCAGTTCTTC	CASTRNRGHEQFF
.	TRBJ1-1	TRBV7-9	many	TGTGCCAGCAGCTTACTCCTTGGGGGCACTGAAGCTTTCTTT	CASSLLLGGTEAFF
TRBD1	TRBJ1-4	TRBV7-9	.	TGTGCCAGCAGCTTTCGGACAGGCGGGAATGAAAAACTGTTTTTT	CASSFRTGGNEKLFF
.	TRBJ2-3	TRBV4-1	few	TGCGCCAGCAGCCGACTGGGACACCCGGGGGATACGCAGTATTTT	CASSRLGHPGDTQYF
.	TRBJ1-2	TRBV20-1	.	TGCAGTGCTAGACCGGGGGACCCCTATGGCTACACCTTC	CSARPGDPYGYTF
.	TRBJ2-7	TRBV5-6	.	TGTGCCAGCAGCTACGGGACTCCCTCCTACGAGCAGTACTTC	CASSYGTPSYEQYF
.	TRBJ2-3	TRBV11-2	.	TGTGCCAGCAGCGGCCGCACAGATACGCAGTATTTT	CASSGRTDTQYF
TRBD1	TRBJ1-4	TRBV6-5	once	TGTGCCAGCAGTTACTCGATGGTTGGGACAGGGAAGAATGAAAAACTGTTTTTT	CASSYSMVGTGKNEKLFF
TRBD2	TRBJ2-1	TRBV19	.	TGTGCCAGTAGTATTTCTTCGTTTCCTAGCGGGGGGCCGGAGCAGTTCTTC	CASSISSFPSGGPEQFF
.	TRBJ2-5	TRBV12-3/TRBV12-4	.	TGTGCCAGCAGTTTAAAGGGCCGAGCGGCCCAGTACTTC	CASSLKGRAAQYF
TRBD2	TRBJ2-1	TRBV6-1	many	TGTGCCAGCAGCTCGCATGAGGGAGCGGGAGGAATTTACAATGAGCAGTTCTTC	CASSSHEGAGGIYNEQFF
.	TRBJ2-1	TRBV6-2/TRBV6-3	many	TGTGCCAGCAGGGAGCGATACGTGCAGTTCTTC	CASRERYVQFF
.	TRBJ1-1	TRBV29-1	.	TGCAGCCCCCAGGGTGGGAACGGTGAAGCTTTCTTT	CSPQGGNGEAFF
.	TRBJ2-7	TRBV6-6	.	TGTGCCAGCAGTTACCGGGAAGTCATTGGGGAGCAGTACTTC	CASSYREVIGEQYF
.	TRBJ1-1	TRBV7-3	many	TGTGCCAGCAGCTTAAGAGCGGGGGGTGAAGCTTTCTTT	CASSLRAGGEAFF
TRBD2	TRBJ2-2	TRBV7-2	many	TGTGCCAGCAGCTTACCAGGGGTCCCGACTAGCGGGAGGGCCGTGCTGTTTTTT	CASSLPGVPTSGRAVLFF
.	TRBJ2-1	TRBV7-9	many	TGTGCCAGCAGCTCCTGGCAGGGTGGGGATGAGCAGTTCTTC	CASSSWQGGDEQFF
.	TRBJ2-1	TRBV7-8	many	TGTGCCAGCAGCTTAGGGCCCACACTTGAGCAGTTCTTC	CASSLGPTLEQFF